This is a list of T cell receptor beta chains from one sample in a study of cytomegalovirus exposure and HLA in healthy donors. Produced via immunoSEQ multiplex PCR; TCRdb's table is partial and in-frame only. This sample carries some 140,000 clones, roughly three quarters of them seen once, and the ten largest clones take around 2.2%. Specimen: PBMCs. These receptors were taken from a man aged 30 to 45 in good health and CMV-seronegative. Both conserved end residues are part of each CDR3. The order of the fields is D gene, V gene, clone size, J gene, CDR3 protein, CDR3 DNA. D genes are given only for firm matches. Some rows mark clone size as missing; the rest say once, few, many or name a class of expanded clone.

>.|TRBV11-2|.|TRBJ2-6
CASSLISRSGANVLTF
TGTGCCAGCAGCTTAATTAGCCGCTCTGGGGCCAACGTCCTGACTTTC
>.|TRBV28|.|TRBJ2-7
CASSPWAGSYEQYF
TGTGCCAGCAGCCCGTGGGCGGGTTCCTACGAGCAGTACTTC
>.|TRBV10-3|.|TRBJ2-7
CAISERGNYEQYF
TGTGCCATCAGTGAACGGGGAAACTACGAGCAGTACTTC
>TRBD1|TRBV19|.|TRBJ1-6
CASSTQGTANSPLHF
TGTGCCAGTAGTACCCAAGGGACAGCTAATTCACCCCTCCACTTT
>.|TRBV7-2|.|TRBJ1-5
CASSREMPQHF
TGTGCCAGCAGCCGAGAAATGCCCCAGCATTTT
>.|TRBV6-5|.|TRBJ2-5
CASLDIGETQYF
TGTGCCAGCCTCGACATCGGAGAGACCCAGTACTTC
>.|TRBV5-1|.|TRBJ2-1
CASSLLADNEQFF
TGCGCCAGCAGCTTGTTAGCGGACAATGAGCAGTTCTTC
>.|TRBV29-1|.|TRBJ2-7
CSVGPGANDEQYF
TGCAGCGTTGGGCCGGGAGCAAACGACGAGCAGTACTTC
>.|TRBV9|.|TRBJ1-1
CASSVAEVSSTEAFF
TGTGCCAGCAGCGTAGCGGAGGTGAGTAGCACTGAAGCTTTCTTT
>.|TRBV5-1|.|TRBJ1-4
CASSPNQQGANEKLFF
TGCGCCAGCAGCCCAAACCAACAGGGTGCGAATGAAAAACTGTTTTTT
>.|TRBV18|.|TRBJ1-1
CASSVGRDAFF
TGTGCCAGCTCCGTCGGACGGGATGCTTTCTTT
>TRBD1|TRBV7-9|once|TRBJ1-1
CSSSLGRGRETEAFF
TGTTCCAGCAGCTTAGGTAGGGGGCGTGAGACTGAAGCTTTCTTT
>TRBD2|TRBV6-5|.|TRBJ2-1
CASSYSVAGVGEQFF
TGTGCCAGCAGTTACTCGGTAGCGGGGGTGGGTGAGCAGTTCTTC
>.|TRBV27|.|TRBJ1-6
CATGAGLGSYNSPLHF
TGTGCCACCGGCGCTGGACTAGGCTCCTATAATTCACCCCTCCACTTT
>.|TRBV5-8|.|TRBJ2-3
CASSLGHISTDTQYF
TGTGCCAGCAGCCTCGGACATATTAGCACAGATACGCAGTATTTT
>.|TRBV21-1|.|TRBJ1-2
CASSKTGNYGYTF
TGTGCCAGCAGCAAAACAGGGAACTATGGCTACACCTTC
>TRBD1|TRBV7-2|.|TRBJ1-2
CASSADRGLRGYTF
TGTGCCAGCAGCGCCGACAGGGGACTTCGAGGCTACACCTTC
>.|TRBV6-1|.|TRBJ1-5
CASSEGAVSNQPQHF
TGTGCCAGCAGTGAAGGGGCCGTTAGCAATCAGCCCCAGCATTTT
>.|TRBV29-1|.|TRBJ2-2
CSVVRTGELFF
TGCAGCGTTGTTCGGACCGGGGAGCTGTTTTTT
>.|TRBV5-1|.|TRBJ2-6
CASSLSRGANVLTF
TGCGCCAGCAGCTTGTCGAGGGGGGCCAACGTCCTGACTTTC
>.|TRBV11-2|.|TRBJ1-1
CASSFTFPDQGAFF
TGTGCCAGCAGCTTTACTTTCCCCGACCAGGGGGCTTTCTTT
>.|TRBV19|.|TRBJ1-2
CASSPTANYGYTF
TGTGCCAGTAGCCCGACAGCTAACTATGGCTACACCTTC
>TRBD1|TRBV19|.|TRBJ1-5
CASSIRGNSNQPQHF
TGTGCCAGTAGCATCAGGGGGAATAGCAATCAGCCCCAGCATTTT
>TRBD1|TRBV18|.|TRBJ2-4
CASSPPTGSNGIQYF
TGTGCCAGCTCACCACCGACAGGGAGTAACGGCATTCAGTACTTC
>.|TRBV15|.|TRBJ1-3
CATSREGRAVDTIYF
TGTGCCACCAGCAGAGAAGGGAGGGCAGTGGACACCATATATTTT
>.|TRBV7-9|.|TRBJ1-2
CASSLDFGRYGYTF
TGTGCCAGCAGCTTGGATTTCGGGAGATATGGCTACACCTTC
>TRBD1|TRBV4-1|.|TRBJ1-5
CASSQGPRQGLYSNQPQHF
TGCGCCAGCAGCCAAGGACCCCGACAGGGCCTCTATAGCAATCAGCCCCAGCATTTT
>.|TRBV28|few|TRBJ1-1
CASSPQVSEAFF
TGTGCCAGCAGTCCCCAGGTCTCTGAAGCTTTCTTT
>TRBD1|TRBV9|.|TRBJ1-5
CASSEGGQGPNQPQHF
TGTGCCAGCAGCGAGGGAGGACAGGGCCCCAATCAGCCCCAGCATTTT
>.|TRBV25-1|.|TRBJ2-7
CASRGHTENYEQYF
TGTGCCAGCAGGGGGCACACCGAGAATTACGAGCAGTACTTC
>TRBD2|TRBV7-2|.|TRBJ2-1
CASSSYLRLAGVKGNEQFF
TGTGCCAGCAGCTCCTATTTAAGACTAGCGGGAGTTAAGGGCAATGAGCAGTTCTTC
>TRBD1|TRBV7-8|few|TRBJ2-3
CASSPGTASDTQYF
TGTGCCAGCAGCCCTGGGACAGCCTCAGATACGCAGTATTTT
>TRBD2|TRBV28|.|TRBJ2-2
CASRKRSGFSGRAATGELFF
TGTGCCAGCAGGAAGAGGTCGGGCTTTAGCGGGAGGGCCGCTACCGGGGAGCTGTTTTTT
>TRBD1|TRBV10-3|.|TRBJ1-1
CAIGLDREDTEAFF
TGTGCCATCGGTCTGGACAGGGAGGACACTGAAGCTTTCTTT
>TRBD2|TRBV10-2|.|TRBJ2-1
CASSDCKRGGVF
TGCGCCAGCAGTGATTGTAAGCGGGGGGGGGTCTTC
>TRBD1|TRBV29-1|.|TRBJ2-7
CSVVNPRDRVYEQYF
TGCAGCGTTGTGAATCCCCGGGACAGAGTCTACGAGCAGTACTTC
>.|TRBV27|.|TRBJ1-5
CASSFFTGSNQPQHF
TGTGCCAGCAGTTTTTTCACAGGGAGCAATCAGCCCCAGCATTTT
>.|TRBV7-2|.|TRBJ2-5
CASSLAGLSNKETQYF
TGTGCCAGCAGCTTAGCGGGACTTTCTAACAAAGAGACCCAGTACTTC
>TRBD2|TRBV19|.|TRBJ2-1
CASSLLSSGRNEQFF
TGTGCCAGTAGTCTTCTAAGTAGCGGGAGGAATGAGCAGTTCTTC
>.|TRBV6-1|.|TRBJ1-1
CASSLTLNTEAFF
TGTGCCAGCAGTTTGACTTTGAACACTGAAGCTTTCTTT
>TRBD2|TRBV30|.|TRBJ2-7
CAWNRARTGGPYEQYF
TGTGCCTGGAACCGAGCTAGAACGGGAGGTCCCTACGAGCAGTACTTC
>TRBD1|TRBV19|.|TRBJ2-7
CASSLTGTEYYEQYF
TGTGCCAGTAGTCTCACCGGGACAGAGTACTACGAGCAGTACTTC
>.|TRBV2|.|TRBJ2-5
CASSVGRRETQYF
TGTGCCAGCAGTGTGGGCAGAAGGGAGACCCAGTACTTC
>.|TRBV28|.|TRBJ2-7
CASSQRVPTIYEQYF
TGTGCCAGCAGTCAGCGGGTCCCGACTATCTACGAGCAGTACTTC
>.|TRBV10-3|.|TRBJ2-5
CAISESVLAGETQYF
TGTGCCATCAGTGAGTCTGTACTAGCTGGGGAGACCCAGTACTTC
>.|TRBV28|.|TRBJ2-7
CASSFGGSPNEQYF
TGTGCCAGCAGTTTTGGAGGGAGTCCAAACGAGCAGTACTTC
>.|TRBV7-2|.|TRBJ2-7
CASSPDYYEQYF
TGTGCCAGCAGCCCAGATTACTACGAGCAGTACTTC
>.|TRBV9|.|TRBJ2-1
CASSVAGENEQFF
TGTGCCAGCAGCGTAGCAGGGGAGAATGAGCAGTTCTTC
>.|TRBV30|.|TRBJ1-4
CAGQFRQGEEKLFF
TGTGCCGGACAGTTTAGGCAGGGCGAGGAAAAACTGTTTTTT
>.|TRBV7-9|.|TRBJ2-7
CASSILSYEQYF
TGTGCCAGCAGCATACTCTCCTACGAGCAGTACTTC
>TRBD1|TRBV7-2|.|TRBJ1-4
CASSLSTGGEKLFF
TGTGCCAGCAGCTTATCGACAGGGGGTGAAAAACTGTTTTTT
>.|TRBV28|.|TRBJ2-1
CASTPGRGRSYNEQFF
TGTGCCAGCACCCCCGGGAGGGGGCGGTCCTACAATGAGCAGTTCTTC
>TRBD1|TRBV28|.|TRBJ1-5
CACTGGGGNQPQHF
TGTGCTTGTACAGGGGGAGGGGGCAATCAGCCCCAGCATTTT
>.|TRBV19|few|TRBJ1-2
CASSPRHDNYGYTF
TGTGCCAGTAGTCCGCGACATGACAACTATGGCTACACCTTC
>TRBD2|TRBV18|few|TRBJ2-5
CASSPPGLAQETQYF
TGTGCCAGCTCACCACCGGGACTAGCTCAAGAGACCCAGTACTTC
>.|TRBV13|.|TRBJ1-1
CASSFIGGNTEAFF
TGTGCCAGCAGCTTTATCGGGGGGAACACTGAAGCTTTCTTT
>.|TRBV2|.|TRBJ2-4
CASRSLAKNIQYF
TGTGCCAGCAGGAGCCTAGCCAAAAACATTCAGTACTTC
>TRBD2|TRBV11-2|once|TRBJ2-1
CASRRTSGNYNEQFF
TGTGCCAGCAGGAGGACTAGCGGGAATTACAATGAGCAGTTCTTC
>TRBD1|TRBV28|.|TRBJ1-2
CASTTEGAYGYTF
TGTGCCAGCACCACCGAGGGGGCCTATGGCTACACCTTC